This TCR beta chain derives from a study of post-analysis software for immune sequencing data. Findings and limits, study-wide: Compared with controls, patients had more of roughly five TRBV segments, including TRBV5-6, TRBV5-1 and TRBV20-1. The F measure placed samples prepared in the same batch into strongly shared clusters.

In the case of this clonotype: Its cognate antigen is unknown.

Unique molecular identifiers had been added to the TCR beta cDNA libraries. Once 1 to 10 million T cells were used, hundreds of thousands of cDNA molecules resulted. TCRdb re-called the PCR reads through MiXCR, storing one row per CDR3 protein. The table shows hundreds of thousands of distinct CDR3 sequences, with over 35% occurring only once. Trimming left V 1 base short and J 1 base short, with 8 bases between. Germline V gene sequence: CDR1 MNHNS, CDR2 SASEGT. The CDR3 covers 14 residues. This TCR derives from a girl between 5 and 17 years old with multiple sclerosis. This chain joins TRBV6-1 and TRBJ2-7; D might be TRBD2 (6 bases). The sample consisted of blood. The CDR3 region is CASSEVSGSYEQYF. Written as DNA, the CDR3 is TGTGCCAGCAGTGAAGTTAGCGGTTCCTACGAGCAGTACTTC.